This T cell receptor beta chain was profiled in a study of OX40 agonist ivuxolimab in advanced cancers. General study results and limits: There was clonal expansion of CD4+ and CD8+ blood T cells by week 6 at 0.1 to 3.0 mg/kg.

Sequencing used immunoSEQ multiplex PCR; TCRdb keeps in-frame clones, though not all of them. The sample shows about 81,000 clones, approximately 90% of them seen only once. A remark on this clone: The target antigen is unknown.

The sample was CD4+ or CD8+ T cells sorted from blood, taken in a trial of the OX40 agonist ivuxolimab. This clonotype was sampled from an adult with an advanced solid tumor such as melanoma, head and neck, liver or kidney cancer.

CDR3 nucleotides: TGTGCCAGCAGCTTAGTTTTGAGGCGCCCAAACATTCAGTACTTC. It translates to CASSLVLRRPNIQYF. The chain has TRBV11-2 and TRBJ2-4; no clear D. Per the germline V gene, CDR1 is SGHAT and CDR2 is FQNNGV. The CDR3 has 15 amino acids. Trimming removed 1 base from V and 6 bases from J, with 13 bases in between.